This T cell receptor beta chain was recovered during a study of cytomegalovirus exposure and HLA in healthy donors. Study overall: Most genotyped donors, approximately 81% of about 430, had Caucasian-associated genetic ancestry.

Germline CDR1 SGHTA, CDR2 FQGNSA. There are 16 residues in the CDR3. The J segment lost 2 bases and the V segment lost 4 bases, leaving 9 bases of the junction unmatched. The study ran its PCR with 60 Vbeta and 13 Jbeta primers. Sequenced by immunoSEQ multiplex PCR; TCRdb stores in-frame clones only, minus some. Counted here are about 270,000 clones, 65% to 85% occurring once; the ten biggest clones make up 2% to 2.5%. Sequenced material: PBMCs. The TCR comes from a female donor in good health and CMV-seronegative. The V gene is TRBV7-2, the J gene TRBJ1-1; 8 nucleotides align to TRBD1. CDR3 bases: TGTGCCAGCAGCTATTGGACAGGGCAGTTTAACACTGAAGCTTTCTTT. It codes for CASSYWTGQFNTEAFF.